Below, one TCR beta chain is given with its context. The data derive from a study of T cell clones after liver transplantation. Assay: immunoSEQ multiplex PCR; the TCRdb copy retains only in-frame clones and omits some. The table shows tens of thousands of clones, with over 65% occurring only once. Looked up from germline, CDR1 is MNHEY and CDR2 is SVGAGI. V was pared by 7 bases and J by 1 base, with 7 bases between. The CDR3 loop spans 13 amino acids. This material consisted of CD4+ T cells from blood, taken at the 22-month timepoint. The receptor comes from a human patient who received a liver transplant. The graft donor may have given rise to some T cells. The V call is TRBV6-5, the J call TRBJ2-2; D gene ambiguous. The CDR3, as DNA: TGTGCCAGCATCGAGGAGAACACCGGGGAGCTGTTTTTT. Protein: CASIEENTGELFF.